This T cell receptor beta chain was obtained from a study of shared clonotypes between healthy human individuals. Trimming removed 1 base at V and 0 bases at J, with 10 bases between. This CDR3 has 15 residues. In germline, CDR1 is LNHNV, CDR2 YYDKDF (reference sequence). Profiling relied on immunoSEQ multiplex PCR, and the TCRdb table lists in-frame clones only, not all of them. The sample contains roughly 1,600,000 clones, approximately 98.5% of which appear only once. Sequencing was performed on naive CD4+ T cells sorted from blood. The subset: CD45RA+ positively selected. The J gene is TRBJ2-7, the V gene TRBV15; D is unclear. This clonotype was sampled from a man aged 25 to 40 in good health. CDR3 in amino acids: CATSRGKLLSYEQYF. As DNA, the CDR3 is TGTGCCACCAGCAGAGGGAAGCTACTCTCCTACGAGCAGTACTTC.